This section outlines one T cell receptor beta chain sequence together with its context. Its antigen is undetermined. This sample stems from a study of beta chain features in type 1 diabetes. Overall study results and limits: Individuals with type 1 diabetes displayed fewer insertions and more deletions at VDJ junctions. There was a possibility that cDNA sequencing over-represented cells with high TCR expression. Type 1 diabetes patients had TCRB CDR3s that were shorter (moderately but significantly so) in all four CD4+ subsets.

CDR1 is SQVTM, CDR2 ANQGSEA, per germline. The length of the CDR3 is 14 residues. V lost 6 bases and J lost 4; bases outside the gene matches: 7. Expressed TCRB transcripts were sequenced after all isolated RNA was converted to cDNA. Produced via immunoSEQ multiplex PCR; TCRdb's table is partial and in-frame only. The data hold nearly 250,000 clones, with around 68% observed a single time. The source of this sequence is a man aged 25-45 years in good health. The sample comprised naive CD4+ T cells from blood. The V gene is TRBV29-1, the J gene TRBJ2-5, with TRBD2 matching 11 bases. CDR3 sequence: CSVDSGRVRETQYF. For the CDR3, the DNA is TGCAGCGTAGATAGCGGGAGGGTACGAGAGACCCAGTACTTC.